This T cell receptor beta chain originates from a study of CD8 T cells in Susac syndrome. This CDR3 comprises 15 residues. V was trimmed by 2 bases and J by 0 bases, leaving 12 bases between them. Germline CDR1 and CDR2: SGHDT and YYEEEE. The multiple sclerosis control group consisted of treatment-naive patients whose relapsing-remitting disease, which was either stable or active, fulfilled revised McDonald criteria. TEMRA cells were FACS-enriched, and CD8+ and CD4+ T cells were isolated negatively. An input of about 0.5 to 1 ug of RNA was subjected to reverse transcription using random hexamers. The authors amplified TCR beta CDR3 across 54 Vbeta and 13 Jbeta using immunoSEQ multiplex PCR. TCRdb redid the calling of the immunoSEQ multiplex PCR reads with MiXCR, one entry per CDR3 protein. The sample records 150,000 to 200,000 distinct CDR3 sequences, around 94% being singletons.

This chain connects TRBV5-6 to TRBJ2-7, with no clear D. The TCR originated in a human donor with multiple sclerosis. Sequencing used CD4+ T cells from PBMCs. The CDR3 bases are TGTGCCAGCAGCTTTGGAATGCGCGCCTCCTACGAGCAGTACTTC. Encoded protein: CASSFGMRASYEQYF.